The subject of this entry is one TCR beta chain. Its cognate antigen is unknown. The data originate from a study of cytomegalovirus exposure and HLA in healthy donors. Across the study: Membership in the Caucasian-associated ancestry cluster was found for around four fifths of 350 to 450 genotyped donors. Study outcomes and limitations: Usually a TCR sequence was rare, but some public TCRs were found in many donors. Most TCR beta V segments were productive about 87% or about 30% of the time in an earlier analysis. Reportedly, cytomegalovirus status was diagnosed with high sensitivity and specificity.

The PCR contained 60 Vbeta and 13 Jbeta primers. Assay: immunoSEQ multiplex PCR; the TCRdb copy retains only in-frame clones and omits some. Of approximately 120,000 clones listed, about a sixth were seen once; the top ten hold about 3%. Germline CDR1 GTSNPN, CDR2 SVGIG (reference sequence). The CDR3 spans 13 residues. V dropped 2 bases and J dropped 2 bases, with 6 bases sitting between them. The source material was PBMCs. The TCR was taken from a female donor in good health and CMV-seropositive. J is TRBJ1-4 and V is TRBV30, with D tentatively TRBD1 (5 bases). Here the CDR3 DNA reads TGTGCCTGGAGTAAGGGGACTAATGAAAAACTGTTTTTT. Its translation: CAWSKGTNEKLFF.